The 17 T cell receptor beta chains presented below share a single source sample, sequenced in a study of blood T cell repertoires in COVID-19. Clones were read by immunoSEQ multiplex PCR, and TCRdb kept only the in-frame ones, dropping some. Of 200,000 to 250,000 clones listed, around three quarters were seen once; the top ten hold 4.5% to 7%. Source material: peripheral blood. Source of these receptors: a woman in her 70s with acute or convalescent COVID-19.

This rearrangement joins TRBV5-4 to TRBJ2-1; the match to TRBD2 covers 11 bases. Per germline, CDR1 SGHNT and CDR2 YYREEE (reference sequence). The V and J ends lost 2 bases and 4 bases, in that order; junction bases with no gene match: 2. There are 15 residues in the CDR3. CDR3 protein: CASSFGTSGYNEQFF. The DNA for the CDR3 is TGTGCCAGCAGCTTTGGGACTAGCGGTTACAATGAGCAGTTCTTC.

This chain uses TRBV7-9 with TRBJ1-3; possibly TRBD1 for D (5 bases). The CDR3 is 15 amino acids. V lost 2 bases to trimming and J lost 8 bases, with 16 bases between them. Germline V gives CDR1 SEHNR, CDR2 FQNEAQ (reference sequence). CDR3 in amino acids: CASSLLQAPGDTIYF. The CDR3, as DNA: TGTGCCAGCAGCTTACTACAGGCACCAGGCGACACCATATATTTT.

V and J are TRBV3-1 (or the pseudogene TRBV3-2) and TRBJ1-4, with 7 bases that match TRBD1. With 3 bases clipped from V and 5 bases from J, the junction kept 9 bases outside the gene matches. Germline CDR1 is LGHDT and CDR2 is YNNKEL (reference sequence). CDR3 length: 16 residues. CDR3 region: CASSHQTGVGNEKLFF. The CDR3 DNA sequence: TGTGCCAGCAGCCACCAAACAGGGGTTGGGAATGAAAAACTGTTTTTT.

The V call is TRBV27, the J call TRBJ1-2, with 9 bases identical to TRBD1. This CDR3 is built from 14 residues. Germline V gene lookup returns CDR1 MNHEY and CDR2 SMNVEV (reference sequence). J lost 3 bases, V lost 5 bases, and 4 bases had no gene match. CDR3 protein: CASSRDRVYYGYTF. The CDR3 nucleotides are TGTGCCAGCAGTAGGGACAGGGTTTACTATGGCTACACCTTC.

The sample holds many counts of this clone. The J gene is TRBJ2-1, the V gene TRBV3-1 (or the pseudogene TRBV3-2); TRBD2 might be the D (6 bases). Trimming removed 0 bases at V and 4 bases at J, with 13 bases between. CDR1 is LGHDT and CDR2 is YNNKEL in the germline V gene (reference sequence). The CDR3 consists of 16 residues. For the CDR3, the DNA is TGTGCCAGCAGCCAAGATGGGGAGGCGGGTTACAATGAGCAGTTCTTC. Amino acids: CASSQDGEAGYNEQFF.

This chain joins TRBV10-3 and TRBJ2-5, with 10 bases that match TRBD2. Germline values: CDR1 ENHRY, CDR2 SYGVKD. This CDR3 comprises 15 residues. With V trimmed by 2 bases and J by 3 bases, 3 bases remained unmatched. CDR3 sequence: CAISETLAGEETQYF. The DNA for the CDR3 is TGTGCCATCAGTGAGACCCTAGCGGGAGAAGAGACCCAGTACTTC.

CDR3 residues: CASSSKLALRDNEQFF. The CDR3 coding sequence is TGTGCCAGCAGCTCCAAACTAGCCTTAAGGGACAATGAGCAGTTCTTC. This chain links TRBV5-4 with TRBJ2-1, with TRBD2 as a possible D gene (6 bases). Germline loops: CDR1 SGHNT, CDR2 YYREEE (reference sequence). The CDR3 contains 16 residues. Between the trimmed V and J ends, which lost 3 bases and 5 bases, there was a span of 18 bases.

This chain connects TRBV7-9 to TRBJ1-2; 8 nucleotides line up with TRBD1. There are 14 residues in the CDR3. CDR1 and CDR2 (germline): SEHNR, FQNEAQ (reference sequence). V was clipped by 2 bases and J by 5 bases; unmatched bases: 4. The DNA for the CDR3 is TGTGCCAGCAGCTTAACAGGACAGGGTTATGGCTACACCTTC. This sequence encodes CASSLTGQGYGYTF.

The CDR3 loop is CASSLPVSYEQYF. The CDR3 DNA reads TGTGCCAGCAGCCTCCCCGTCTCCTACGAGCAGTACTTC. The chain combines TRBV7-9 with TRBJ2-7; D uncertain. CDR3 length equals 13 residues. Between the trimmed V and J ends, which lost 5 bases and 0 bases, there was a span of 8 bases. The germline V gene has CDR1 SEHNR and CDR2 FQNEAQ (reference sequence).

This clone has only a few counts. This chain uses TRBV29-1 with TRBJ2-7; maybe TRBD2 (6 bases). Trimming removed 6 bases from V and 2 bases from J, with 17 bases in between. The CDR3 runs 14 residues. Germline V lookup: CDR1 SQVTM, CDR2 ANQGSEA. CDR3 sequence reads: CSVSPGLNAYEQYF. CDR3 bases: TGCAGCGTCTCACCGGGACTGAATGCCTACGAGCAGTACTTC.

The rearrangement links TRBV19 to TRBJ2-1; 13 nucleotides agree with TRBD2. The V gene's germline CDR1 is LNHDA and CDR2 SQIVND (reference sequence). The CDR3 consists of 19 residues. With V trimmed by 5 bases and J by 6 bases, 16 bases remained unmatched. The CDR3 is CASSLRPGLAGSPTNEQFF. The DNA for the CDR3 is TGTGCCAGTAGTCTCCGTCCGGGACTAGCGGGGAGCCCCACCAATGAGCAGTTCTTC.

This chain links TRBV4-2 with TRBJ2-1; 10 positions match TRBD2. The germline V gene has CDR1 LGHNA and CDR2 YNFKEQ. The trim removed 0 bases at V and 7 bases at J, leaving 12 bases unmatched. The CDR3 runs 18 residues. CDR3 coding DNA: TGTGCCAGCAGCCAAGATTGGGGCCTAGCGGGAGATTATAATGAGCAGTTCTTC. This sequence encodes CASSQDWGLAGDYNEQFF.

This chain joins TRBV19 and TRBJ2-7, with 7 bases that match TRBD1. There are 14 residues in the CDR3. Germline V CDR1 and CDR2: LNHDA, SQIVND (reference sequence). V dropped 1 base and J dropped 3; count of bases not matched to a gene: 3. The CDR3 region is CASSIGTGLYEQYF. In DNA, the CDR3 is TGTGCCAGTAGTATAGGGACAGGCCTCTACGAGCAGTACTTC.

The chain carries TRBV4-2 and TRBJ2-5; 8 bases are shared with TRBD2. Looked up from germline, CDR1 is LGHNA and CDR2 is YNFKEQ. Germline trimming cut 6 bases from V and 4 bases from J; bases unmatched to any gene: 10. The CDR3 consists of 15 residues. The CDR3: CASSPEVLAGETQYF. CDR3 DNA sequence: TGTGCCAGCAGTCCAGAGGTGCTAGCGGGAGAGACCCAGTACTTC.

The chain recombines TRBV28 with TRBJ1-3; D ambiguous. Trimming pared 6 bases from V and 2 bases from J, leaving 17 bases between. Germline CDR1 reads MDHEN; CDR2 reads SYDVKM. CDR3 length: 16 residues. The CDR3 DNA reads TGTGCCAGCAGCCGACCCCGCAAGCAGGCTGGAAACACCATATATTTT. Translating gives CASSRPRKQAGNTIYF.

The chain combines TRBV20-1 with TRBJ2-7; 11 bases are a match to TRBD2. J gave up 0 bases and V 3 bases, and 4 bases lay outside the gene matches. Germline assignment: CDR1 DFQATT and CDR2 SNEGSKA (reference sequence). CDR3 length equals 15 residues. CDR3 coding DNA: TGCAGTGCTAGTTCCGGGACTAGCGGCTCCTACGAGCAGTACTTC. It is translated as CSASSGTSGSYEQYF.

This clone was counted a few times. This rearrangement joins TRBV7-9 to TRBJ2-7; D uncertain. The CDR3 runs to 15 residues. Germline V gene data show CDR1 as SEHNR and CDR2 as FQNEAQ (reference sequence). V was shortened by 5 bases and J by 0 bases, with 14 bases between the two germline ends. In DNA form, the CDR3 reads TGTGCCAGCAGCCCGACACGATATAGCTCCTACGAGCAGTACTTC. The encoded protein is CASSPTRYSSYEQYF. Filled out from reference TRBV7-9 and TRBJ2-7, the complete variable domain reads DTGVSQNPRHKITKRGQNVTFRCDPISEHNRLYWYRQTLGQGPEFLTYFQNEAQLEKSRLLSDRFSAERPKGSFSTLEIQRTEQGDSAMYLCASSPTRYSSYEQYFGPGTRLTVT.